This passage covers 8 T cell receptor beta chains from one sample sequenced in a study of CD8+ T cells in alopecia areata. cDNA reverse transcribed from extracted RNA served as the sequencing template. Profiled with immunoSEQ multiplex PCR; TCRdb holds only in-frame clones, not every one. The table lists roughly 180,000 clones, more than 55% of them singletons, with approximately 3.5% in the top ten. Treatment noted: oral pan-JAK inhibitor, 5-10 mg twice daily. Specimen: CD4+ T cells sorted from blood, collected at week 4, from a patient treated with tofacitinib. The source is a human donor with alopecia areata.

The V call is TRBV6-5, the J call TRBJ1-6; the match to TRBD1 covers 9 bases. Germline V gene data show CDR1 as MNHEY and CDR2 as SVGAGI. The ends lost 4 bases at V and 10 bases at J; junction bases unmatched: 8. The CDR3 contains 15 residues. In DNA, the CDR3 is TGTGCCAGCAGTTCGGGGGACAGGGTGAACTCACCCCTCCACTTT. Its translation is CASSSGDRVNSPLHF.

This clone was observed a handful of times. The chain carries TRBV29-1 and TRBJ1-2; D is perhaps TRBD1 (5 bases). The CDR3 is 11 amino acids. CDR1 is SQVTM, CDR2 ANQGSEA, per germline. Trimming removed 7 bases at V and 6 bases at J, with 12 bases between. This CDR3 is CSAERGNGYTF. The CDR3 DNA reads as TGCAGCGCCGAGCGGGGGAATGGCTACACCTTC.

This clone occurred a few times. The chain employs TRBV29-1 and TRBJ1-4; 9 bases are shared with TRBD1. The CDR3 length is 14 residues. Germline V CDR1 and CDR2: SQVTM, ANQGSEA. Unmatched junction bases numbered 9, after V lost 6 bases and J lost 7 bases. In DNA, the CDR3 is TGCAGCGTGAACGTACAGGGGGCAAGTGAAAAACTGTTTTTT. Encoded protein: CSVNVQGASEKLFF. Based on the CDR3 plus reference TRBV29-1 and TRBJ1-4, the full variable domain is SAVISQKPSRDICQRGTSLTIQCQVDSQVTMMFWYRQQPGQSLTLIATANQGSEATYESGFVIDKFPISRPNLTFSTLTVSNMSPEDSSIYLCSVNVQGASEKLFFGSGTQLSVL.

The chain couples TRBV30 to TRBJ1-1; D ambiguous. Germline V CDR1 and CDR2: GTSNPN, SVGIG (reference sequence). The CDR3 is 16 amino acids. Trimming took 0 bases from V and 1 from J, leaving 15 bases between them. The CDR3, as DNA: TGTGCCTGGAGTGTGATCGAATTCTGGGGGAACACTGAAGCTTTCTTT. Protein sequence: CAWSVIEFWGNTEAFF. Based on the CDR3 plus reference TRBV30 and TRBJ1-1, the full variable domain is SQTIHQWPATLVQPVGSPLSLECTVEGTSNPNLYWYRQAAGRGLQLLFYSVGIGQISSEVPQNLSASRPQDRQFILSSKKLLLSDSGFYLCAWSVIEFWGNTEAFFGQGTRLTVV.

V gene TRBV30 combines with J gene TRBJ2-6; tentatively, D is TRBD2 (6 bases). V lost 6 bases and J 2 bases, leaving 23 bases between the germline ends. The CDR3 runs 18 residues. CDR1 is GTSNPN and CDR2 is SVGIG in the germline V gene (reference sequence). CDR3 nucleotide sequence: TGTGCCTGTACCCGTGCCTGGCCGGGAGCCACTGGGGCCAACGTCCTGACTTTC. Protein sequence: CACTRAWPGATGANVLTF.

In its sample, this clone was seen a few times. The chain uses TRBV19 and TRBJ2-3, with TRBD1 matching over 8 bases. Per the germline V gene, CDR1 is LNHDA and CDR2 is SQIVND (reference sequence). The CDR3 is 16 amino acids. After removal of 3 bases from V and 9 bases from J, the junction contained 14 bases not matched to a gene. The CDR3 DNA reads TGTGCCAGTAGTATGCGGCAGGGGGCAACCCCCAGGACGCAGTATTTT. It encodes CASSMRQGATPRTQYF.

J is TRBJ2-3 and V is TRBV29-1; TRBD1 might be the D (6 bases). Germline-derived CDR1 and CDR2 are SQVTM and ANQGSEA. This CDR3 has 14 amino acids. V lost 2 bases and J lost 4, with 13 bases in between. In nucleotides, the CDR3 is TGCAGCGTTGAACAAGGGGGTCAGGCAGATACGCAGTATTTT. Its translation is CSVEQGGQADTQYF.

The V gene is TRBV6-5, the J gene TRBJ2-7; TRBD1 might be the D (6 bases). V dropped 6 bases and J dropped 2 bases, with 14 bases sitting between them. CDR3 length: 14 residues. The germline V gene has CDR1 MNHEY and CDR2 SVGAGI. The CDR3 protein is CASRPRGLTYEQYF. As DNA, the CDR3 is TGTGCCAGCAGGCCTAGGGGGTTGACCTACGAGCAGTACTTC.